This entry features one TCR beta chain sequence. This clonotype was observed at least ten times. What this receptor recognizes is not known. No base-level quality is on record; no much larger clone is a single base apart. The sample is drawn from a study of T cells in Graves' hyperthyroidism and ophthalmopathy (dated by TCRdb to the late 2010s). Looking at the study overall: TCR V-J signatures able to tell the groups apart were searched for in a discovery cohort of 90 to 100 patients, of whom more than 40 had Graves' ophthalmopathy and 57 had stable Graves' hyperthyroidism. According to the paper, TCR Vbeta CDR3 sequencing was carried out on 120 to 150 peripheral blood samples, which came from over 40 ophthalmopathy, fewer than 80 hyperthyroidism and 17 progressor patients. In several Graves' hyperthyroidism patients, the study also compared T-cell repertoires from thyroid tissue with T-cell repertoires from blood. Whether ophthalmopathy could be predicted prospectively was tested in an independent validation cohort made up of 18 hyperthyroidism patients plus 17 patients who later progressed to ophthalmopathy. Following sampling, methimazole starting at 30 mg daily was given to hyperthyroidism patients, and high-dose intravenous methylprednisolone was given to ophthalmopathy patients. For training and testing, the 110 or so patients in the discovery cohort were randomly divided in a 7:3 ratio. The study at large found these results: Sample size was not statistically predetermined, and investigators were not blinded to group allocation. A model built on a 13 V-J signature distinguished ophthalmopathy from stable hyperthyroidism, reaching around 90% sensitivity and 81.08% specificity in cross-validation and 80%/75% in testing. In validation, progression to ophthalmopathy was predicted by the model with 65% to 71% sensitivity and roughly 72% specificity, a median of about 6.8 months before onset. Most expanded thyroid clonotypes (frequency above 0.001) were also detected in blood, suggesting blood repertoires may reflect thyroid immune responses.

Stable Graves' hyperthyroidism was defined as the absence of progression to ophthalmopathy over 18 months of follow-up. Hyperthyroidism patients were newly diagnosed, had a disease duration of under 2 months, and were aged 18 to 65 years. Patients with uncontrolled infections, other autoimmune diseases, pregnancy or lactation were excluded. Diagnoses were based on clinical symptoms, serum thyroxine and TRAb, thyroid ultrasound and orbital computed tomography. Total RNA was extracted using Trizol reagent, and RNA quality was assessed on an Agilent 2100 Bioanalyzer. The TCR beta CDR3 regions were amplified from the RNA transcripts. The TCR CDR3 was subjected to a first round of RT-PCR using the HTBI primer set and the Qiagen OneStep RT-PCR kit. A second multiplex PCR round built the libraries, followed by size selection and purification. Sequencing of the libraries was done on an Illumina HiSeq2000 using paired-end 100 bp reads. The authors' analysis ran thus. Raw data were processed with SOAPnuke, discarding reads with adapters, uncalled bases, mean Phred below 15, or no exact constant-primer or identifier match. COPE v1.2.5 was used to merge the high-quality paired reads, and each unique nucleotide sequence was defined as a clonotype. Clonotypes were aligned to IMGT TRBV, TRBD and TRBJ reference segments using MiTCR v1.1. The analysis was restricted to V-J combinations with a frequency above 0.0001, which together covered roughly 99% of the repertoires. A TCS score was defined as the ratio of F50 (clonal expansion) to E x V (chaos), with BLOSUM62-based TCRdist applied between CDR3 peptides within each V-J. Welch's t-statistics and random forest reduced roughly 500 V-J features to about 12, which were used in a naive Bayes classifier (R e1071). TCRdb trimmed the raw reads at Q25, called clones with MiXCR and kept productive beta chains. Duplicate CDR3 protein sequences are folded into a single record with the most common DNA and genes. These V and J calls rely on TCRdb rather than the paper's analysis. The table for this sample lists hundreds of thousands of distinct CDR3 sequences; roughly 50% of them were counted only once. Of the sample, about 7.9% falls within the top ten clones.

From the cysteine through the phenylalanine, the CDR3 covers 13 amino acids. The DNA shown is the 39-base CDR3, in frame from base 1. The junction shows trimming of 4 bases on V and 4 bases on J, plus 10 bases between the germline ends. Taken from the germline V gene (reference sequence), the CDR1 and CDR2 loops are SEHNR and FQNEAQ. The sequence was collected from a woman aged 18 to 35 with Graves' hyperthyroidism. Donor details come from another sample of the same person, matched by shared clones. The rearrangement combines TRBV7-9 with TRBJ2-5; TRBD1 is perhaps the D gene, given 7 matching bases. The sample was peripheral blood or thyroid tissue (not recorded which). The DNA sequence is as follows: TGTGCCAGCAGCTCCCAGGGGGGAGAGACCCAGTACTTC. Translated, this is CASSSQGGETQYF. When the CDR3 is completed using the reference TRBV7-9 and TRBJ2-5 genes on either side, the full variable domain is DTGVSQNPRHKITKRGQNVTFRCDPISEHNRLYWYRQTLGQGPEFLTYFQNEAQLEKSRLLSDRFSAERPKGSFSTLEIQRTEQGDSAMYLCASSSQGGETQYFGPGTRLLVL.